This T cell receptor beta chain emerged from a study of blood T cell repertoires in COVID-19. As handled by the study authors: Amplification with reference gene primers provided the estimates of nucleated cell counts. Libraries were prepared by immunoSEQ multiplex PCR; TCRdb keeps only in-frame clonotypes and omits some of them. The V and J calls and clone size were taken over from that table, and D and trimming were inferred from the DNA. This sample carries some 530,000 clones, 70% to 90% of them seen once, and the ten largest clones take 3% to 4%. V lost 5 bases to trimming and J lost 3 bases; unmatched junction nucleotides: 6. Germline assignment: CDR1 SGHAT and CDR2 FQDESV (reference sequence). The CDR3 covers 14 residues.

The sequence derives from a human donor in a cohort sampled during active COVID-19. The J gene is TRBJ1-2, the V gene TRBV11-1; 7 bases match TRBD1. The sample comprised peripheral blood. The CDR3 nucleotides read TGTGCCAGCAGCGTGACAGGGATTGACTATGGCTACACCTTC. It specifies CASSVTGIDYGYTF.